The sequence of this TCR beta chain was determined in a study of CD8 T cells in ankylosing spondylitis. Study-level findings and limits: Clones linked to disease, bearing a CD8+ phenotype, were relatively rare in peripheral blood. Ankylosing spondylitis blood seemed to carry a telltale TCR beta motif made of fewer than 10 highly homologous variants.

This clonotype was seen at least ten times. Its antigen is not known. TCRdb analysed the 5' RACE reads with MiXCR anew, one entry per CDR3 protein. Of under 250,000 distinct CDR3 sequences in the sample, about 7% were seen once. CDR1 and CDR2 (germline): SEHNR, FQNEAQ (reference sequence). CDR3 length: 15 amino acids. V was clipped by 5 bases and J by 5 bases; unmatched bases: 10. J is TRBJ2-5 and V is TRBV7-9, with 8 bases fitting TRBD1. The sample was blood, either unsorted or a sorted T cell fraction (not recorded which). The clonotype comes from a male donor with ankylosing spondylitis. CDR3 nucleotide sequence: TGTGCCAGCAGCGGTGCGCGACAGGGGCTTGAGACCCAGTACTTC. It yields the protein CASSGARQGLETQYF.